This T cell receptor (beta chain) was recorded in a study of T cell repertoires in cytomegalovirus infection. Looking at the study overall: It was the public TCR beta signatures that indicated both CMV infection and matching HLA type.

Many counts were recorded for this clonotype. TCRdb re-called the reads with MiXCR, one entry per CDR3 protein. The sample lists more than 500,000 distinct CDR3 sequences; approximately 15% were seen once. The CDR3 sequence is 15 residues long. Germline CDR1 and CDR2: MNHNS and SASEGT. Deletions cut 1 base from V and 3 bases from J, with 9 bases between. The source material was CD8+ T cells from PBMCs. This sequence originates from a human donor in good health (CMV status not recorded). Some clones in this sample may be carry-over from other donors' samples. The V gene is TRBV6-1, the J gene TRBJ2-2; possibly TRBD1 for D (6 bases). DNA for the CDR3: TGTGCCAGCAGTGAAGGCCCAGGGGACACCGGGGAGCTGTTTTTT. Amino acids: CASSEGPGDTGELFF.